This T cell receptor (beta chain) was retrieved from a study of cytomegalovirus exposure and HLA in healthy donors. A multiplex PCR was run with 60 Vbeta primers and 13 Jbeta primers. Only in-frame clones appear in the TCRdb table, and some are missing; sequencing was by immunoSEQ multiplex PCR. The sample has around 180,000 clones, about 78% seen once. V was pared by 0 bases and J by 5 bases, with 4 bases of the junction left unmatched. This CDR3 comprises 15 residues. CDR1 and CDR2 (germline): WSHSY, SAAADI. The chain is built from TRBV10-2 and TRBJ2-7; TRBD1 aligns across 10 bases. The source of this sequence is a man aged 55-75 years in good health and CMV-seronegative. The sequencing input was PBMCs. The CDR3 DNA is TGCGCCAGCAGTGAGTCAGCGGGACAGGGGAACGAGCAGTACTTC. It translates to CASSESAGQGNEQYF.